The present TCR beta chain was sequenced within a study of blood T cell repertoires in COVID-19. Recruits, aged roughly 18 to 100 years, lived in 24 US areas. Grouping used clinical history reported by participants in a survey and questionnaire. This CDR3 is 16 amino acids long. CDR1 LNHNV and CDR2 YYDKDF come from the germline V gene (reference sequence). Trimming took off 6 bases at V and 8 bases at J, with 22 bases between the two ends. Assay: immunoSEQ multiplex PCR; the TCRdb copy retains only in-frame clones and omits some. The sample lists roughly 280,000 clones, approximately 90% occurring once.

Material for sequencing was PBMCs or T cells enriched from blood (not recorded which). The receptor was isolated from a man aged 35 to 55 who had been exposed to COVID-19. J is TRBJ1-4 and V is TRBV15; D is perhaps TRBD1 (6 bases). CDR3 in DNA: TGTGCCACCAGAGACACCGGGGGGCCCAGAATCGAAAAACTGTTTTTT. Translation gives CATRDTGGPRIEKLFF.